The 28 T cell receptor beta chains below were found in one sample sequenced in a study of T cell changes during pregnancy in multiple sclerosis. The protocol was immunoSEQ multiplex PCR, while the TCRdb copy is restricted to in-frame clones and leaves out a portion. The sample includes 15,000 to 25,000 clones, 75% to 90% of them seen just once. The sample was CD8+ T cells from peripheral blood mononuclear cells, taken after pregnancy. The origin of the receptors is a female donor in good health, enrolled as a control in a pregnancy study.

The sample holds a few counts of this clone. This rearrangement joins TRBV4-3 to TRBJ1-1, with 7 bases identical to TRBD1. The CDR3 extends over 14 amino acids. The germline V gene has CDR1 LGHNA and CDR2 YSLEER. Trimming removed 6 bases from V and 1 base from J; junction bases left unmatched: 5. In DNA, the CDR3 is TGCGCCAGCAGTCCAGACAGGGCGAACACTGAAGCTTTCTTT. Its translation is CASSPDRANTEAFF.

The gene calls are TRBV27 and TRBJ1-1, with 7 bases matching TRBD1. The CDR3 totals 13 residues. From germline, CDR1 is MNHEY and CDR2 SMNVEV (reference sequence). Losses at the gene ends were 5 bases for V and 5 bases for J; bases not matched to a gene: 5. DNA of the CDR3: TGTGCCAGCAGTACAGGGGTTTGGACTGAAGCTTTCTTT. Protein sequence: CASSTGVWTEAFF.

The CDR3 sequence: CASSALGGSYNEQFF. The CDR3 DNA sequence: TGTGCCAGCAGCGCATTAGGAGGATCCTACAATGAGCAGTTCTTC. The chain is built from TRBV13 and TRBJ2-1; weak D call: TRBD2 (5 bases). Germline V gives CDR1 PRHDT, CDR2 FYEKMQ (reference sequence). The V end lost 5 bases, the J end lost 1 base, and 12 bases lay between the germline ends. The CDR3 totals 15 residues.

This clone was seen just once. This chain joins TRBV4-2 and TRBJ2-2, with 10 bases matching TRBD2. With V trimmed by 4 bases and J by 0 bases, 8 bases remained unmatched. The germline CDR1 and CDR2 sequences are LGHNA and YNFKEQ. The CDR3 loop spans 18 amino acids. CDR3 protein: CASSPRLAGGSNTGELFF. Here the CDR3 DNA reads TGTGCCAGCAGCCCTCGACTAGCGGGCGGTTCGAACACCGGGGAGCTGTTTTTT.

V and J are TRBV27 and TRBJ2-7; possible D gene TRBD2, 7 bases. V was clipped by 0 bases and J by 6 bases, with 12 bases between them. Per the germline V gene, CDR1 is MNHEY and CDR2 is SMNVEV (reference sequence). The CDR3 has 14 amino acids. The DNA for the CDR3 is TGTGCCAGCAGTTTATCGGGGGGGCATCGCGAGCAGTACTTC. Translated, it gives CASSLSGGHREQYF.

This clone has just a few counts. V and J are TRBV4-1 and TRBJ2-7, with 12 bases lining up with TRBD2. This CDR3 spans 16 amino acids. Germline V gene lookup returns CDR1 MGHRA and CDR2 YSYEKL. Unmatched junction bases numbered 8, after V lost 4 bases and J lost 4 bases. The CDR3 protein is CASSPKETSGRYEQYF. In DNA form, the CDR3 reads TGCGCCAGCAGCCCAAAAGAGACTAGCGGGAGATACGAGCAGTACTTC.

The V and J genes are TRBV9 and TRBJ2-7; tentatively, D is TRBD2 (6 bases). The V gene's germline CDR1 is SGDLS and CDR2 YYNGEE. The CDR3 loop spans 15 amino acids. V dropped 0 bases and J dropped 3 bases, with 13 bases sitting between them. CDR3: CASSVDGGSGYEQYF. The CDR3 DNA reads TGTGCCAGCAGCGTAGATGGAGGGTCGGGCTACGAGCAGTACTTC.

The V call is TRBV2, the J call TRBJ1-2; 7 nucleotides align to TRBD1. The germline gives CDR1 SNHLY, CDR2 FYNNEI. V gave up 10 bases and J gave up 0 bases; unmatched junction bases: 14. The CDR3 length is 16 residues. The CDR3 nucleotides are TGTGCCACCTTCCTTTCGGGACAGATGACTAACTATGGCTACACCTTC. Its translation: CATFLSGQMTNYGYTF.

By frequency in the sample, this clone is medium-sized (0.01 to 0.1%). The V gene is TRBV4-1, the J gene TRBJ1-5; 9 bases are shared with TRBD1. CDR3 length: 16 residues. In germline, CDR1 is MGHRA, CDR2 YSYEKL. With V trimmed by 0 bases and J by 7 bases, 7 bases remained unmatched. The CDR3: CASSQDGTGSRQPQHF. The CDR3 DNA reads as TGCGCCAGCAGCCAAGACGGGACAGGGAGTCGGCAGCCCCAGCATTTT.

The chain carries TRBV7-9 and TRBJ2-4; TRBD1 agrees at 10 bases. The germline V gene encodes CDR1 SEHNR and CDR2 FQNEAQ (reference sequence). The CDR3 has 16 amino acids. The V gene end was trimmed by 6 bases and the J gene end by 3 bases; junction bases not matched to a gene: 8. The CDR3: CASSNGQGEGKNIQYF. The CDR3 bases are TGTGCCAGCAGTAATGGACAGGGGGAAGGCAAAAACATTCAGTACTTC. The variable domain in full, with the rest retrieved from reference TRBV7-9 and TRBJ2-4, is DTGVSQNPRHKITKRGQNVTFRCDPISEHNRLYWYRQTLGQGPEFLTYFQNEAQLEKSRLLSDRFSAERPKGSFSTLEIQRTEQGDSAMYLCASSNGQGEGKNIQYFGAGTRLSVL.

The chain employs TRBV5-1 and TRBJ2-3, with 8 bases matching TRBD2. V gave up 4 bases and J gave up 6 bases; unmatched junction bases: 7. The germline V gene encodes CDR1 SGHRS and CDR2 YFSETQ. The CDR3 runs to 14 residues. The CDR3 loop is CASSLAAGADTQYF. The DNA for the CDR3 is TGCGCCAGCAGCCTTGCAGCGGGGGCGGATACGCAGTATTTT.

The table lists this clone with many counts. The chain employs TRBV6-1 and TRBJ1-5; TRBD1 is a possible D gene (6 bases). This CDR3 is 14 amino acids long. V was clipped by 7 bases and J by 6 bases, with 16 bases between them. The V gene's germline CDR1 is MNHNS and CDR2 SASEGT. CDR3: CASNPQGIPQPQHF. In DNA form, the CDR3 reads TGTGCCAGCAACCCACAGGGTATCCCTCAGCCCCAGCATTTT.

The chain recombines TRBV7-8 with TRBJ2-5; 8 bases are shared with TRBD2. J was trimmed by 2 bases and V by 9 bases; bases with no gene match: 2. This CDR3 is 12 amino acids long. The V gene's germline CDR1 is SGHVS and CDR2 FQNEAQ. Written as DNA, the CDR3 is TGTGCCAGTGTAGCGGGACAAGAGACCCAGTACTTC. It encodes CASVAGQETQYF.

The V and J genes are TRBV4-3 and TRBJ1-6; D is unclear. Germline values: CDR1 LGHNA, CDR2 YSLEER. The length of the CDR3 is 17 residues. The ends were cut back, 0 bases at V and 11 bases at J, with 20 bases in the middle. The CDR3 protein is CASSQDVSRTLGPPLHF. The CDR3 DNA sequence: TGCGCCAGCAGCCAAGATGTTAGTAGGACTCTCGGCCCACCCCTCCACTTT.

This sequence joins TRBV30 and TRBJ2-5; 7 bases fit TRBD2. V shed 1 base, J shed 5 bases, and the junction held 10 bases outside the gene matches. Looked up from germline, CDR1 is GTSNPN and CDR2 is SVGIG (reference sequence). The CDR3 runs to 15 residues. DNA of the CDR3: TGTGCCTGGAGTGCGCGGGAGAGCTCCGAGGAGACCCAGTACTTC. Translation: CAWSARESSEETQYF.

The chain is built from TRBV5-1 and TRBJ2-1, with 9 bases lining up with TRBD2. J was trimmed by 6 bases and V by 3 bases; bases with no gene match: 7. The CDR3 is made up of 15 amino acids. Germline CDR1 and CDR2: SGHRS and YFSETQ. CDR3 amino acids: CASSSPGLAGNEQFF. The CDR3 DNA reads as TGCGCCAGCAGCTCGCCGGGACTAGCAGGCAATGAGCAGTTCTTC.

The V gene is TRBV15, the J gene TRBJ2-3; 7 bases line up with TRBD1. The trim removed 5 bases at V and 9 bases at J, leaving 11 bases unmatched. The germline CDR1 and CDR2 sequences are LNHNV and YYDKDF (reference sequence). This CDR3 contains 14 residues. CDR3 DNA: TGTGCCACCAGCGTTTACAGGGGTAGTGACACGCAGTATTTT. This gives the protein CATSVYRGSDTQYF.

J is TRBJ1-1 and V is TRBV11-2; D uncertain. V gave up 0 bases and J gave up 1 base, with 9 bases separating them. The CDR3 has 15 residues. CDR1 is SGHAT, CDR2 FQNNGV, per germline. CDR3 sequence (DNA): TGTGCCAGCAGCTTAGAGGGAGGACGGAACACTGAAGCTTTCTTT. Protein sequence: CASSLEGGRNTEAFF.

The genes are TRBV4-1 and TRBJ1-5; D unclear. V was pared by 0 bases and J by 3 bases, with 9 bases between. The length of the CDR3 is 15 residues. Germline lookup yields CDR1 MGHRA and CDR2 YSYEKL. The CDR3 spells CASSQDEGYNQPQHF. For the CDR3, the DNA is TGCGCCAGCAGCCAAGATGAGGGTTACAATCAGCCCCAGCATTTT.

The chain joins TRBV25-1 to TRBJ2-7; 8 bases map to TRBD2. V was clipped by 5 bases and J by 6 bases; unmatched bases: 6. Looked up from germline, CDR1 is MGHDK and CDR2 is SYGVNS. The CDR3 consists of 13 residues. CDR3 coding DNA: TGTGCCAGCAGTTTAAGCGGGAGAGGCGAGCAGTACTTC. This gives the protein CASSLSGRGEQYF.

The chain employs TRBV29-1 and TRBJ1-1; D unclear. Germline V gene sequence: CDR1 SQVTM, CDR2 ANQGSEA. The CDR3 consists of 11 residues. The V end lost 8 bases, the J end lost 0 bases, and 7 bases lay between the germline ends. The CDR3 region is CSSQMNTEAFF. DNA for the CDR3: TGCAGCTCACAGATGAACACTGAAGCTTTCTTT.

For the CDR3, the DNA is TGTGCCAGCAACTCTTTAGGGGGCAGTGGCTACACCTTC. Encoded protein: CASNSLGGSGYTF. The chain carries TRBV2 and TRBJ1-2, with TRBD1 matching over 7 bases. This CDR3 is built from 13 residues. Germline V gene lookup returns CDR1 SNHLY and CDR2 FYNNEI. Trimming at V came to 7 bases and at J to 7 bases, leaving 9 bases not matched to a gene.

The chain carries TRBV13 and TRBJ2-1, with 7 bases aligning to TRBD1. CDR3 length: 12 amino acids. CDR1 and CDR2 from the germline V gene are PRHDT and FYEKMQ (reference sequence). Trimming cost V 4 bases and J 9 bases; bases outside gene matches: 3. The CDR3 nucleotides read TGTGCCAGCAGCTCGGGACAGATTGAGCAGTTCTTC. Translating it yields CASSSGQIEQFF.

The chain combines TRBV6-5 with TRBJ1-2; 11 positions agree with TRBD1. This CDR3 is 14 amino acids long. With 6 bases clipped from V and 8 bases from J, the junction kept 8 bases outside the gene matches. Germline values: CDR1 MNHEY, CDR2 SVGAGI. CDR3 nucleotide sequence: TGTGCCAGCAGGCCCGGACAGGGGGCAGGAGGCTACACCTTC. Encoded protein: CASRPGQGAGGYTF.

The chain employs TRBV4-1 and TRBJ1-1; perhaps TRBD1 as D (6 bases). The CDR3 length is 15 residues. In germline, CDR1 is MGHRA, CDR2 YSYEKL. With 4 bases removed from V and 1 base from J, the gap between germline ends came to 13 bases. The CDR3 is CASSLFGQQNTEAFF. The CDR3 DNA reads TGCGCCAGCAGCCTGTTTGGACAGCAGAACACTGAAGCTTTCTTT.

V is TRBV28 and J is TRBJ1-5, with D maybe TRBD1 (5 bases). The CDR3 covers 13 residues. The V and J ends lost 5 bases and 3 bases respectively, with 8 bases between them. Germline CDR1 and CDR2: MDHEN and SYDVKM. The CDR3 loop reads CASSLQVNQPQHF. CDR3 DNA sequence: TGTGCCAGCAGTCTACAGGTCAATCAGCCCCAGCATTTT.

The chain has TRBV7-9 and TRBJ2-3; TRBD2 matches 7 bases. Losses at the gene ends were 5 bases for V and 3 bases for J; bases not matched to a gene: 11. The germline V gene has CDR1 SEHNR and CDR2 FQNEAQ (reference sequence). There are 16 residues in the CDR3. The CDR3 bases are TGTGCCAGCAGCCTTAGCATGGCGGGGGATACAGATACGCAGTATTTT. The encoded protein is CASSLSMAGDTDTQYF.

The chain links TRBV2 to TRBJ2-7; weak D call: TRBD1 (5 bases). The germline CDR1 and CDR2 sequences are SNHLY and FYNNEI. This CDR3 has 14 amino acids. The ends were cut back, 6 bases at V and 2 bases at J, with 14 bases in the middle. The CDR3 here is CASSPKTDTYEQYF. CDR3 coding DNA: TGTGCCAGCAGCCCAAAGACGGACACCTACGAGCAGTACTTC.